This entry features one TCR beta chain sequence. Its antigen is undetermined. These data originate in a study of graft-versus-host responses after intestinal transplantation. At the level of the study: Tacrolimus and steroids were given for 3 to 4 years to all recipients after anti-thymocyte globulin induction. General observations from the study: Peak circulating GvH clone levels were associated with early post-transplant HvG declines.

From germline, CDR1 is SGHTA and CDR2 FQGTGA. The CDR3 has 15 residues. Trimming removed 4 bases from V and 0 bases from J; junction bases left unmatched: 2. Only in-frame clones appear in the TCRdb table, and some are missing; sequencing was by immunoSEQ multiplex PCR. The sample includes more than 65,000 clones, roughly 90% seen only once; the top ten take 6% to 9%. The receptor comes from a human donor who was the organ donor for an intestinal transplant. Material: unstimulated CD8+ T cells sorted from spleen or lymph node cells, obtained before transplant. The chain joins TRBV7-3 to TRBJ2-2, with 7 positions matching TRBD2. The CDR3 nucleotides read TGTGCCAGCAGCTCGGGACTAACGAACACCGGGGAGCTGTTTTTT. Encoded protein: CASSSGLTNTGELFF.